Below, 20 T cell receptor beta chains from the same sample are listed, as sequenced in a study of OX40 agonist ivuxolimab in advanced cancers. The repertoire was sequenced with immunoSEQ multiplex PCR; TCRdb's copy has only in-frame clones and lacks some. This table holds more than 85,000 clones, about 83% found once. This sample comprised CD4+ or CD8+ T cells sorted from blood, obtained in a trial of the OX40 agonist ivuxolimab. These receptors were taken from an adult with an advanced solid tumor such as melanoma, head and neck, liver or kidney cancer.

The chain has TRBV6-1 and TRBJ1-5; 10 bases map to TRBD1. The germline V gene has CDR1 MNHNS and CDR2 SASEGT. Trimming removed 1 base from V and 9 bases from J; junction bases left unmatched: 6. The CDR3 sequence is 15 residues long. CDR3 nucleotide sequence: TGTGCCAGCAGTGAAGGTGACAGGGGGCGCGGGCCCCAGCATTTT. Its translation is CASSEGDRGRGPQHF.

This rearrangement joins TRBV7-9 to TRBJ2-1; D perhaps matches TRBD1 (8 bases). V lost 4 bases and J 6 bases, leaving 13 bases between the germline ends. Per the germline V gene, CDR1 is SEHNR and CDR2 is FQNEAQ (reference sequence). This CDR3 spans 14 amino acids. The CDR3 DNA follows: TGTGCCAGCAGCTCACAGGGGGGGGCCAATGAGCAGTTCTTC. It is translated as CASSSQGGANEQFF.

This clone appeared once. This chain connects TRBV11-3 to TRBJ2-3, with TRBD2 identical over 7 bases. This CDR3 spans 15 amino acids. V shed 5 bases and J 0 bases; nucleotides not matched to a gene: 5. Looked up from germline, CDR1 is SGHNT and CDR2 is YENEEA. The CDR3 protein is CASSVTSVSTDTQYF. The CDR3 DNA sequence: TGTGCCAGCAGCGTCACTAGCGTAAGCACAGATACGCAGTATTTT.

This clone has a single count. This rearrangement joins TRBV6-5 to TRBJ1-2, with 8 bases matching TRBD1. V lost 6 bases and J lost 5; bases outside the gene matches: 5. The germline CDR1 and CDR2 sequences are MNHEY and SVGAGI. CDR3 size: 13 residues. CDR3 in DNA: TGTGCCAGCAGCCGGGACAGGTTTTATGGCTACACCTTC. Protein product: CASSRDRFYGYTF.

The chain combines TRBV28 with TRBJ1-6; D perhaps matches TRBD1 (5 bases). The CDR3 contains 14 residues. With 3 bases removed from V and 8 bases from J, the gap between germline ends came to 11 bases. CDR1 and CDR2 from the germline V gene are MDHEN and SYDVKM. CDR3 residues: CASSFAGYDSPLHF. The DNA of the CDR3 is TGTGCCAGCAGTTTCGCAGGGTATGATTCACCCCTCCACTTT.

This chain links TRBV5-1 with TRBJ2-7, with TRBD2 matching over 13 bases. CDR3 length: 15 amino acids. Germline V CDR1 and CDR2: SGHRS, YFSETQ. The V segment lost 2 bases and the J segment 3 bases; nucleotides outside the gene matches: 2. The CDR3 bases are TGCGCCAGCAGCTTACGGACTAGCGGGGGCTACGAGCAGTACTTC. Protein: CASSLRTSGGYEQYF. The whole variable domain, remainder taken from reference TRBV5-1 and TRBJ2-7, is KAGVTQTPRYLIKTRGQQVTLSCSPISGHRSVSWYQQTPGQGLQFLFEYFSETQRNKGNFPGRFSGRQFSNSRSEMNVSTLELGDSALYLCASSLRTSGGYEQYFGPGTRLTVT.

The chain employs TRBV7-2 and TRBJ2-2; D gene unclear. CDR1 SGHTA and CDR2 FQGNSA come from the germline V gene. The CDR3 is 15 amino acids. Trimming stripped 0 bases from V and 3 bases from J, with 8 bases between. The CDR3 sequence is CASSLAPEYTGELFF. The CDR3 DNA follows: TGTGCCAGCAGCTTAGCGCCAGAATACACCGGGGAGCTGTTTTTT. Looking up the rest from reference TRBV7-2 and TRBJ2-2 gives the full variable domain: GAGVSQSPSNKVTEKGKDVELRCDPISGHTALYWYRQSLGQGLEFLIYFQGNSAPDKSGLPSDRFSAERTGGSVSTLTIQRTQQEDSAVYLCASSLAPEYTGELFFGEGSRLTVL.

The genes are TRBV6-6 and TRBJ1-4, with no clear D. V lost 5 bases and J lost 7, with 8 bases in between. Germline-derived CDR1 and CDR2 are MNHNY and SVGAGI (reference sequence). There are 12 residues in the CDR3. CDR3 protein: CASSTGSEKLFF. For the CDR3, the DNA is TGTGCCAGCAGTACTGGATCTGAAAAACTGTTTTTT.

Written as DNA, the CDR3 is TGTGCCAGCAGCTTGCGGGGGGCCGAGTCCGGGGAGCTGTTTTTT. Translated, it gives CASSLRGAESGELFF. The chain employs TRBV5-5 and TRBJ2-2; a possible D gene is TRBD2 (7 bases). Germline lookup yields CDR1 SGHKS and CDR2 YYEKEE (reference sequence). Deletions cut 1 base from V and 6 bases from J, with 13 bases between. The CDR3 is 15 residues long.

The chain uses TRBV11-2 and TRBJ2-7; D is perhaps TRBD2 (5 bases). There are 13 residues in the CDR3. Between the trimmed V and J ends, which lost 4 bases and 3 bases, there was a span of 10 bases. Germline V lookup: CDR1 SGHAT, CDR2 FQNNGV. CDR3 region: CASSSGLLYEQYF. In nucleotides, the CDR3 is TGTGCCAGCAGCTCAGGACTCCTCTACGAGCAGTACTTC.

V gene TRBV9 combines with J gene TRBJ2-5, with D uncertain. CDR1 is SGDLS and CDR2 is YYNGEE in the germline V gene. The CDR3 has 13 residues. With 5 bases removed from V and 5 bases from J, the gap between germline ends came to 13 bases. CDR3 sequence (DNA): TGTGCCAGCAGTGGAGCTAATAGCGAGACCCAGTACTTC. This gives the protein CASSGANSETQYF.

This clone was detected only once. This chain connects TRBV5-4 to TRBJ1-4; possible D gene TRBD1, 5 bases. The germline V gene has CDR1 SGHNT and CDR2 YYREEE (reference sequence). The V and J ends lost 4 bases and 8 bases respectively, with 12 bases between them. The CDR3 consists of 13 residues. CDR3 region: CASSTQVTEKLFF. The CDR3 region has the DNA TGTGCCAGCAGCACACAGGTTACCGAAAAACTGTTTTTT.

This chain uses TRBV9 with TRBJ2-3, with unresolved D. Germline CDR1 is SGDLS and CDR2 is YYNGEE. The CDR3 contains 14 residues. Between the trimmed V and J ends, which lost 3 bases and 3 bases, there was a span of 11 bases. The CDR3 coding sequence is TGTGCCAGCAGCGCTCTAGTGGGGACAGATACGCAGTATTTT. It translates to CASSALVGTDTQYF.

Of note for this clone: The junction departs from germline at one end; a sequencing error may be responsible. The V gene is TRBV5-1, the J gene TRBJ2-6, with TRBD1 matching 7 bases. This CDR3 contains 15 residues. Germline V lookup: CDR1 SGHRS, CDR2 YFSETQ. The CDR3 here is CASSFTGAGANVLTF. DNA of the CDR3: TGTGCCAGCAGCTTCACAGGGGCTGGGGCCAACGTCCTGACTTTC.

V usage is TRBV29-1 and J usage is TRBJ2-5; TRBD2 aligns across 10 bases. CDR1 and CDR2 (germline): SQVTM, ANQGSEA. V shed 6 bases and J 5 bases; nucleotides not matched to a gene: 6. This CDR3 contains 13 residues. The CDR3 DNA sequence: TGCAGCGTCATACTAGCGGGGTACGAGACCCAGTACTTC. Translating it yields CSVILAGYETQYF.

The chain employs TRBV7-3 and TRBJ2-3; the match to TRBD2 covers 15 bases. The V gene end was trimmed by 2 bases and the J gene end by 2 bases; junction bases not matched to a gene: 5. This CDR3 region has 18 residues. Germline V CDR1 and CDR2: SGHTA, FQGTGA. CDR3 nucleotides: TGTGCCAGCAGCTTAGGGACTAGCGGGGGGCCTCCCACAGATACGCAGTATTTT. It specifies CASSLGTSGGPPTDTQYF.

The V and J genes are TRBV14 and TRBJ2-6, with D perhaps TRBD1 or TRBD2 (5 bases each). CDR3 length: 18 amino acids. CDR1 and CDR2 (germline): SGHDN, FVKESK. V gave up 4 bases and J gave up 0 bases, with 16 bases separating them. The CDR3 here is CASSRYRDVSSGANVLTF. CDR3 coding DNA: TGTGCCAGCAGCCGTTATCGGGACGTCAGCTCTGGGGCCAACGTCCTGACTTTC.

The chain uses TRBV4-1 and TRBJ2-3; TRBD1 matches at 9 bases. The trim removed 1 base at V and 4 bases at J, leaving 3 bases unmatched. The length of the CDR3 is 15 residues. CDR1 MGHRA and CDR2 YSYEKL come from the germline V gene. CDR3 coding DNA: TGCGCCAGCAGCCAAGGGGGGACAGGGCCAGATACGCAGTATTTT. As protein: CASSQGGTGPDTQYF.

This rearrangement joins TRBV25-1 to TRBJ1-1, with D perhaps matching TRBD1 (6 bases). Germline V gives CDR1 MGHDK, CDR2 SYGVNS. The germline V and J ends were trimmed by 2 bases and 4 bases, with 11 bases remaining between them. The CDR3 totals 14 residues. The DNA for the CDR3 is TGTGCCAGCAGTGAACAGACAGGAATCACTGAAGCTTTCTTT. Its translation: CASSEQTGITEAFF.

The gene calls are TRBV2 and TRBJ1-1; D is possibly TRBD1 (5 bases). Germline CDR1 reads SNHLY; CDR2 reads FYNNEI. V lost 7 bases, J lost 7 bases, and 16 bases lay in between. CDR3 length equals 13 residues. The CDR3 reads CASTLRGSGEAFF. CDR3 DNA sequence: TGTGCCAGCACTCTACGGGGGAGTGGTGAAGCTTTCTTT.